This T cell receptor beta chain was obtained from a study of Graves' ophthalmopathy and Graves' hyperthyroidism. Findings and caveats of the study: Blood was where most expanded thyroid clonotypes above 0.001 frequency also turned up. Sensitivity of roughly 64% and specificity of roughly 78% were achieved by the model that predicted ophthalmopathy progression.

The CDR3 runs 14 residues. CDR1 is MNHNS and CDR2 is SASEGT in the germline V gene. V was clipped by 2 bases and J by 4 bases; unmatched bases: 4. CDR3 regions of TCR beta were amplified from RNA transcripts. After a first-round RT-PCR with HTBI primers, a second-round multiplex PCR was run. TCRdb reanalysed the multiplex PCR reads using MiXCR and keeps one entry per CDR3 protein. Of over 200,000 distinct CDR3 sequences in the sample, 29% were seen once. Active ophthalmopathy (CAS at least 3, NOSPECS at least 4), lasting under 3 months. The PBMCs had their origin in around 9.1 ml of fresh peripheral blood. The table lists this clonotype with many counts. Its antigen is undetermined.

The sample consisted of peripheral blood. The receptor comes from a man in his fifties with Graves' ophthalmopathy. The chain couples TRBV6-1 to TRBJ1-1; 7 bases agree with TRBD1. The CDR3 DNA reads TGTGCCAGCAGTGAATCCGACAGGGTCACTGAAGCTTTCTTT. Protein: CASSESDRVTEAFF.